This passage covers 28 T cell receptor beta chains from one sample sequenced in a study of shared clonotypes between healthy human individuals. The table came from immunoSEQ multiplex PCR; TCRdb's copy has only in-frame clones and leaves some out. The sample holds 300,000 to 400,000 clones, approximately 74% seen once. The sample consisted of memory CD4+ T cells sorted from blood. Noted subset: CD45RA-negative fraction. Every receptor here comes from a man aged 25 to 40 in good health.

The chain couples TRBV27 to TRBJ2-7, with a tentative D call TRBD2 (5 bases). Germline V CDR1 and CDR2: MNHEY, SMNVEV (reference sequence). Trimming took off 3 bases at V and 3 bases at J, with 18 bases between the two ends. The CDR3 runs 16 residues. The DNA for the CDR3 is TGTGCCAGCAGTTTCCGCCTAGTCGGGGTCAACTACGAGCAGTACTTC. The encoded protein is CASSFRLVGVNYEQYF.

The chain links TRBV6-5 to TRBJ1-1; D unclear. This CDR3 has 14 amino acids. Germline loops: CDR1 MNHEY, CDR2 SVGAGI. The ends were cut back, 0 bases at V and 2 bases at J, with 7 bases in the middle. CDR3 sequence reads: CASSYSTSNTEAFF. In nucleotides, the CDR3 is TGTGCCAGCAGTTACTCGACCTCTAACACTGAAGCTTTCTTT.

The rearrangement joins TRBV6-1 to TRBJ2-2, with unresolved D. Deletions cut 4 bases from V and 2 bases from J, with 17 bases between. This CDR3 contains 17 residues. Germline-derived CDR1 and CDR2 are MNHNS and SASEGT. The CDR3 reads CASSVQGGTTNTGELFF. The CDR3 coding sequence is TGTGCCAGCAGTGTACAAGGTGGTACAACAAACACCGGGGAGCTGTTTTTT.

The V gene is TRBV27, the J gene TRBJ2-6, with TRBD1 identical over 8 bases. CDR1 is MNHEY, CDR2 SMNVEV, per germline (reference sequence). V shed 4 bases, J shed 1 base, and the junction held 9 bases outside the gene matches. CDR3 length: 18 residues. CDR3: CASSSRDRILSGANVLTF. In DNA form, the CDR3 reads TGTGCCAGCAGTTCACGGGACAGGATACTTTCTGGGGCCAACGTCCTGACTTTC.

The J gene is TRBJ1-3, the V gene TRBV2, with a tentative D call TRBD1 (5 bases). Trimming removed 4 bases from V and 2 bases from J, with 12 bases in between. The CDR3 has 15 residues. The V gene's germline CDR1 is SNHLY and CDR2 FYNNEI. The CDR3 nucleotides are TGTGCCAGCAGTGCGCAGGGTTTAGCTGGAAACACCATATATTTT. Its protein is CASSAQGLAGNTIYF.

The rearrangement uses TRBV5-1 and TRBJ2-1; the match to TRBD2 covers 10 bases. The trim removed 4 bases at V and 7 bases at J, leaving 5 bases unmatched. The germline V gene has CDR1 SGHRS and CDR2 YFSETQ. This CDR3 has 14 residues. The CDR3 DNA is TGCGCCAGCAGCCTAGCGGGAGTGGGGAATGAGCAGTTCTTC. Translation: CASSLAGVGNEQFF.

This rearrangement joins TRBV7-8 to TRBJ2-1, with no clear D. CDR3 length equals 17 residues. Per the germline V gene, CDR1 is SGHVS and CDR2 is FQNEAQ. Trimming removed 4 bases from V and 4 bases from J, with 20 bases in between. CDR3 loop: CASSSTYPGREYNEQFF. The CDR3 coding sequence is TGTGCCAGCAGCTCAACGTACCCCGGCCGAGAATACAATGAGCAGTTCTTC.

This clone appeared many times. The chain recombines TRBV11-2 with TRBJ2-3; D possibly matches TRBD1 or TRBD2 (6 bases each). The CDR3 length is 15 residues. The germline gives CDR1 SGHAT, CDR2 FQNNGV. The germline V and J ends were trimmed by 0 bases and 6 bases, with 13 bases remaining between them. CDR3 residues: CASSLEVRGLDTQYF. The CDR3 DNA reads TGTGCCAGCAGCTTAGAGGTCAGGGGACTCGATACGCAGTATTTT.

This clone has only a few counts. The rearrangement links TRBV2 to TRBJ2-7; 8 bases fit TRBD1. The CDR3 extends over 13 amino acids. Germline V gives CDR1 SNHLY, CDR2 FYNNEI. The trim removed 7 bases at V and 0 bases at J, leaving 2 bases unmatched. The CDR3 sequence: CASTGQGSYEQYF. In nucleotides, the CDR3 is TGTGCCAGCACCGGACAGGGCTCCTACGAGCAGTACTTC.

The chain recombines TRBV29-1 with TRBJ2-5; D is ambiguous. The CDR3 runs to 9 residues. Germline V CDR1 and CDR2: SQVTM, ANQGSEA. V shed 7 bases and J shed 5 bases, with 5 bases lying between them. The CDR3 region has the DNA TGCAGCGCTCCGGAGACCCAGTACTTC. This encodes CSAPETQYF.

This clone has a handful of counts. This chain joins TRBV28 and TRBJ2-7; perhaps TRBD1 as D (6 bases). V gave up 6 bases and J gave up 5 bases, with 11 bases separating them. CDR3 length equals 12 residues. The germline V gene has CDR1 MDHEN and CDR2 SYDVKM. This chain's CDR3 is CASRAQGHEQYF. As DNA, the CDR3 is TGTGCCAGCAGGGCACAGGGCCACGAGCAGTACTTC.

The V call is TRBV5-4, the J call TRBJ2-7; D possibly uses TRBD1 or TRBD2 (7 bases each). The V and J ends lost 4 bases and 4 bases respectively, with 18 bases between them. The CDR3 length is 15 residues. Germline CDR1 reads SGHNT; CDR2 reads YYREEE (reference sequence). The CDR3 here is CASSRARGGNYEQYF. For the CDR3, the DNA is TGTGCCAGCAGCCGCGCCAGGGGGGGTAATTACGAGCAGTACTTC.

The genes are TRBV5-6 and TRBJ1-2, with no clear D. CDR3 size: 14 residues. V lost 0 bases and J 8 bases, leaving 14 bases between the germline ends. Germline V gene sequence: CDR1 SGHDT, CDR2 YYEEEE. The CDR3 bases are TGTGCCAGCAGCTTGGTGGGCCCGGCGGGGGGCTACACCTTC. Translating it yields CASSLVGPAGGYTF.

The CDR3 here is CASSPTTGATNTEAFF. CDR3 DNA sequence: TGTGCCAGCTCACCAACGACAGGGGCCACGAACACTGAAGCTTTCTTT. This chain connects TRBV18 to TRBJ1-1; 8 bases agree with TRBD1. This CDR3 has 16 amino acids. From germline, CDR1 is KGHSH and CDR2 LQKENI. Trimming took 2 bases from V and 1 from J; bases not matched to a gene: 6.

The gene calls are TRBV4-3 and TRBJ2-4; D remains unclear. Germline assignment: CDR1 LGHNA and CDR2 YSLEER. CDR3 length: 13 amino acids. Trimming pared 0 bases from V and 4 bases from J, leaving 4 bases between. The CDR3: CASSQDRKNIQYF. CDR3 DNA sequence: TGCGCCAGCAGCCAAGACCGAAAAAACATTCAGTACTTC.

The rearrangement uses TRBV5-1 and TRBJ2-3; D is unclear. The CDR3 extends over 14 amino acids. CDR1 is SGHRS and CDR2 is YFSETQ in the germline V gene. Trimming stripped 3 bases from V and 4 bases from J, with 12 bases between. The CDR3 spells CASSSLPGSDTQYF. In DNA form, the CDR3 reads TGCGCCAGCAGCTCTTTGCCAGGTTCAGATACGCAGTATTTT.

This clone turned up a few times. The rearrangement links TRBV19 to TRBJ2-7; D gene uncertain. Germline V lookup: CDR1 LNHDA, CDR2 SQIVND (reference sequence). The CDR3 has 13 amino acids. Trimming pared 3 bases from V and 4 bases from J, leaving 10 bases between. CDR3 bases: TGTGCCAGTAGTATCATGACATTTTACGAGCAGTACTTC. Translated: CASSIMTFYEQYF. Full variable domain (missing parts from reference TRBV19 and TRBJ2-7): DGGITQSPKYLFRKEGQNVTLSCEQNLNHDAMYWYRQDPGQGLRLIYYSQIVNDFQKGDIAEGYSVSREKKESFPLTVTSAQKNPTAFYLCASSIMTFYEQYFGPGTRLTVT.

J is TRBJ1-5 and V is TRBV5-1; no firm D call. The germline CDR1 and CDR2 sequences are SGHRS and YFSETQ. V was trimmed by 2 bases and J by 0 bases, leaving 12 bases between them. This CDR3 is 16 amino acids long. CDR3 bases: TGCGCCAGCAGCTTAACCGGCTCATATAGCAATCAGCCCCAGCATTTT. As protein: CASSLTGSYSNQPQHF.

The chain employs TRBV5-4 and TRBJ2-5; 13 nucleotides match TRBD2. The germline gives CDR1 SGHNT, CDR2 YYREEE (reference sequence). J gave up 5 bases and V 3 bases, and 7 bases lay outside the gene matches. This CDR3 region has 16 residues. CDR3 protein: CASSYLLAGGRETQYF. DNA for the CDR3: TGTGCCAGCAGCTACCTACTAGCGGGAGGGCGGGAGACCCAGTACTTC.

The chain uses TRBV5-1 and TRBJ2-1; perhaps TRBD1 as D (5 bases). The ends were cut back, 0 bases at V and 3 bases at J, with 10 bases in the middle. The germline V gene encodes CDR1 SGHRS and CDR2 YFSETQ. The CDR3 consists of 15 residues. The CDR3 nucleotides read TGCGCCAGCAGCTTGGAAGGACACATCTACAATGAGCAGTTCTTC. Translated, it gives CASSLEGHIYNEQFF.

This chain links TRBV9 with TRBJ2-3; no clear D. The V end was cut by 0 bases, the J end by 5 bases, with 7 bases between. The germline gives CDR1 SGDLS, CDR2 YYNGEE. The CDR3 is 13 residues long. The CDR3 DNA is TGTGCCAGCAGCGTAGAGGTCCGAGATACGCAGTATTTT. Translated, it gives CASSVEVRDTQYF.

The CDR3 bases are TGTGCCAGCAGTATTCTACGGGGAGCGGGAGGGCCCGGGAGCTCCTACAATGAGCAGTTCTTC. It encodes CASSILRGAGGPGSSYNEQFF. This chain joins TRBV27 and TRBJ2-1; TRBD2 agrees at 10 bases. V shed 5 bases, J shed 0 bases, and the junction held 19 bases outside the gene matches. Germline CDR1 reads MNHEY; CDR2 reads SMNVEV (reference sequence). The CDR3 is 21 residues long.

The chain has TRBV5-1 and TRBJ2-5, with 7 positions matching TRBD1. CDR3 length: 17 amino acids. V shed 4 bases, J shed 2 bases, and the junction held 14 bases outside the gene matches. CDR1 is SGHRS, CDR2 YFSETQ, per germline. CDR3 sequence (DNA): TGCGCCAGCAGCCCGGACCCGGGACAGAGAGCACAAGAGACCCAGTACTTC. Translation gives CASSPDPGQRAQETQYF.

The chain links TRBV7-9 to TRBJ2-3; D not certain. Trimming removed 2 bases at V and 2 bases at J, with 14 bases between. This CDR3 comprises 16 residues. Germline-derived CDR1 and CDR2 are SEHNR and FQNEAQ (reference sequence). CDR3 protein: CASSLRPVGNTDTQYF. The CDR3 DNA is TGTGCCAGCAGCTTAAGGCCTGTAGGCAACACAGATACGCAGTATTTT.

V gene TRBV7-9 combines with J gene TRBJ2-7; D is ambiguous. In germline, CDR1 is SEHNR, CDR2 FQNEAQ (reference sequence). The CDR3 contains 15 residues. V was trimmed by 4 bases and J by 3 bases, leaving 16 bases between them. The CDR3 nucleotides read TGTGCCAGCAGCTCCCGCTTGGACCCTCGCTACGAGCAGTACTTC. Protein sequence: CASSSRLDPRYEQYF.

The CDR3 region has the DNA TGCGCCAGCAGCTTGGCGGCCGGTAGCAATCAGCCCCAGCATTTT. It yields the protein CASSLAAGSNQPQHF. The chain combines TRBV5-1 with TRBJ1-5, with D unresolved. V was pared by 0 bases and J by 0 bases, with 7 bases between. Germline loops: CDR1 SGHRS, CDR2 YFSETQ. This CDR3 has 15 residues.

The chain carries TRBV7-9 and TRBJ1-3; D gene ambiguous. Germline V gene sequence: CDR1 SEHNR, CDR2 FQNEAQ (reference sequence). The CDR3 runs 16 residues. The ends were cut back, 5 bases at V and 2 bases at J, with 16 bases in the middle. The CDR3, as DNA: TGTGCCAGCAGCCGATGGGAGGGAATCGCTGGAAACACCATATATTTT. Its protein is CASSRWEGIAGNTIYF. Using reference TRBV7-9 and TRBJ1-3 for the parts outside the CDR3, the full variable domain is DTGVSQNPRHKITKRGQNVTFRCDPISEHNRLYWYRQTLGQGPEFLTYFQNEAQLEKSRLLSDRFSAERPKGSFSTLEIQRTEQGDSAMYLCASSRWEGIAGNTIYFGEGSWLTVV.

This chain joins TRBV30 and TRBJ2-5, with 7 bases lining up with TRBD2. The V gene's germline CDR1 is GTSNPN and CDR2 SVGIG (reference sequence). V lost 7 bases, J lost 2 bases, and 10 bases stayed unmatched. The CDR3 runs to 14 residues. The chain's CDR3 is CASIFGGGQETQYF. The CDR3 DNA reads as TGTGCCTCTATTTTCGGGGGAGGGCAAGAGACCCAGTACTTC.